The 13 T cell receptor beta chains presented below share a single source sample, sequenced in a study of response to subunit inactivated influenza vaccine. TCRdb re-analysed the RT-PCR reads in MiXCR, keeping a single row per CDR3 protein. The sample contains around 520,000 distinct CDR3 sequences, about 25% of which appear only once. Specimen: CD4+ T cells sorted from PBMCs, collected roughly 5 days after vaccination. These receptors came from a man in his forties or fifties who received an inactivated influenza vaccine.

The chain couples TRBV2 to TRBJ1-4, with unresolved D. Germline CDR1 SNHLY, CDR2 FYNNEI. The CDR3 length is 12 residues. The ends were cut back, 3 bases at V and 8 bases at J, with 7 bases in the middle. The CDR3 reads CASSEGIEKLFF. The CDR3 DNA is TGTGCCAGCAGTGAGGGGATAGAAAAACTGTTTTTT.

This clonotype has a handful of counts. The CDR3 reads CASSRTQGGTEAFF. The CDR3 DNA is TGTGCCAGCAGTAGAACCCAGGGGGGGACTGAAGCTTTCTTT. The V gene is TRBV6-1, the J gene TRBJ1-1, with 7 bases matching TRBD1. With 5 bases clipped from V and 5 bases from J, the junction kept 8 bases outside the gene matches. Per germline, CDR1 MNHNS and CDR2 SASEGT. The CDR3 extends over 14 amino acids.

In this sample, this clonotype turned up a few times. The chain uses TRBV7-2 and TRBJ2-1, with 8 bases identical to TRBD2. Looked up from germline, CDR1 is SGHTA and CDR2 is FQGNSA. There are 17 residues in the CDR3. V lost 1 base, J lost 0 bases, and 5 bases stayed unmatched. DNA for the CDR3: TGTGCCAGCAGCTTAGGGACTAGCCGACGCTCCTACAATGAGCAGTTCTTC. This translates into CASSLGTSRRSYNEQFF.

This clonotype was detected only a few times. The rearrangement links TRBV5-1 to TRBJ2-1; 8 positions match TRBD2. V gave up 0 bases and J gave up 8 bases; unmatched junction bases: 13. Germline values: CDR1 SGHRS, CDR2 YFSETQ. There are 17 residues in the CDR3. The CDR3 nucleotides are TGCGCCAGCAGCTTGGCCCCTGGCGGGAGGAAGTTCGATGAGCAGTTCTTC. Translated: CASSLAPGGRKFDEQFF.

This clonotype has just a few counts. The genes are TRBV7-2 and TRBJ2-1, with 8 bases aligning to TRBD2. Germline CDR1 SGHTA, CDR2 FQGNSA. This CDR3 region has 15 residues. The V gene end was trimmed by 1 base and the J gene end by 10 bases; junction bases not matched to a gene: 9. The CDR3 coding sequence is TGTGCCAGCAGCTTAGTTGCGGGAGGAAAACTCGAGCAGTTCTTC. Amino acids: CASSLVAGGKLEQFF. Filled out from reference TRBV7-2 and TRBJ2-1, the complete variable domain reads GAGVSQSPSNKVTEKGKDVELRCDPISGHTALYWYRQSLGQGLEFLIYFQGNSAPDKSGLPSDRFSAERTGGSVSTLTIQRTQQEDSAVYLCASSLVAGGKLEQFFGPGTRLTVL.

This clonotype was seen ten or more times. The chain uses TRBV6-2 or TRBV6-3 and TRBJ1-5, with TRBD1 as a possible D gene (5 bases). V was cut by 6 bases and J by 3 bases, with 12 bases left in between. Germline V CDR1 and CDR2: MNHEY, SVGEGT. This CDR3 contains 14 residues. The DNA for the CDR3 is TGTGCCAGCAGCAAGGGGAGGGACAATCAGCCCCAGCATTTT. Its protein product is CASSKGRDNQPQHF.

The J gene is TRBJ2-1, the V gene TRBV12-3 or TRBV12-4; 15 nucleotides agree with TRBD2. The CDR3 is made up of 18 amino acids. V trimming: 5 bases; J trimming: 0 bases; junction bases outside the gene matches: 5. CDR3 residues: CASSRTSGGAHSYNEQFF. DNA of the CDR3: TGTGCCAGCAGTCGGACTAGCGGGGGGGCCCACTCCTACAATGAGCAGTTCTTC.

The rearrangement joins TRBV10-3 to TRBJ2-5, with 16 bases lining up with TRBD2. Germline CDR1 and CDR2: ENHRY and SYGVKD. The CDR3 totals 18 residues. Germline trimming cut 6 bases from V and 1 base from J; bases unmatched to any gene: 8. CDR3 sequence reads: CAIRPGTSGGASQETQYF. Written as DNA, the CDR3 is TGTGCCATCAGGCCCGGGACTAGCGGGGGGGCGAGCCAAGAGACCCAGTACTTC.

This clonotype occurred a few times. The CDR3 here is CSVEPGLATLSSYNEQFF. The CDR3 bases are TGCAGCGTTGAGCCGGGACTAGCAACTCTGAGCTCCTACAATGAGCAGTTCTTC. This rearrangement joins TRBV29-1 to TRBJ2-1, with 9 bases fitting TRBD2. With V trimmed by 3 bases and J by 0 bases, 12 bases remained unmatched. The CDR3 is 18 amino acids. CDR1 and CDR2 from the germline V gene are SQVTM and ANQGSEA.

This clonotype turned up a few times. The chain carries TRBV15 and TRBJ1-4, with a tentative D call TRBD1 (5 bases). Looked up from germline, CDR1 is LNHNV and CDR2 is YYDKDF (reference sequence). This CDR3 has 15 residues. Between the trimmed V and J ends, which lost 5 bases and 0 bases, there was a span of 10 bases. The CDR3 here is CATSALRATNEKLFF. The CDR3 nucleotides are TGTGCCACCAGCGCCCTCAGGGCAACTAATGAAAAACTGTTTTTT.

This clonotype was seen at least ten times. The chain recombines TRBV6-5 with TRBJ1-2; D is undetermined. Germline V CDR1 and CDR2: MNHEY, SVGAGI. Deletions cut 3 bases from V and 4 bases from J, with 9 bases between. CDR3 length: 13 residues. The DNA of the CDR3 is TGTGCCAGCAGTTATACATCCGGCTATGGCTACACCTTC. This encodes CASSYTSGYGYTF.

The gene calls are TRBV12-5 and TRBJ2-7; D is undetermined. Trimming left V 2 bases short and J 5 bases short, with 10 bases between. The CDR3 extends over 13 amino acids. CDR1 and CDR2 (germline): LGHNT, FRNRAP. The CDR3 sequence: CASGLSAGDEQYF. The CDR3 nucleotides read TGTGCTAGTGGTTTGTCCGCTGGGGACGAGCAGTACTTC.

A word on this clonotype: An end of the junction differs from the germline gene, which may be a read error. This sequence joins TRBV5-1 and TRBJ2-3, with 11 bases identical to TRBD1. The length of the CDR3 is 16 residues. Germline lookup yields CDR1 SGHRS and CDR2 YFSETQ. Here the CDR3 reads CTSSLDRTGGRDTQYF. CDR3 in DNA: TGCACCAGCAGCTTGGATCGGACAGGGGGCCGAGATACGCAGTATTTT.